These 16 T cell receptor beta chains came from one sample sequenced in a study of spatial heterogeneity in lung cancer. One entry per CDR3 protein results from TCRdb running MiXCR on the 5' RACE reads. This sample has tens of thousands of distinct CDR3 sequences, with approximately 12% found just once. Time point given: sample taken at primary tumor resection. This specimen was PBMCs, taken at surgery. All receptors derive from a male donor with early-stage non-small cell lung cancer.

This clonotype was counted ten times or more. The V call is TRBV7-2, the J call TRBJ2-3; TRBD2 matches at 15 bases. Germline CDR1 reads SGHTA; CDR2 reads FQGNSA. V shed 4 bases and J 6 bases; nucleotides not matched to a gene: 5. This CDR3 has 16 amino acids. CDR3 region: CASSSGLAGGQDTQYF. The CDR3 DNA is TGTGCCAGCAGCTCAGGACTAGCGGGGGGGCAGGATACGCAGTATTTT.

This clonotype was detected many times. The chain recombines TRBV20-1 with TRBJ2-1; 11 bases agree with TRBD2. Germline CDR1 and CDR2: DFQATT and SNEGSKA (reference sequence). This CDR3 spans 15 amino acids. The J segment lost 5 bases and the V segment lost 3 bases, leaving 6 bases of the junction unmatched. The CDR3 sequence: CSARGSGRAHNEQFF. CDR3 coding DNA: TGCAGTGCTAGGGGTAGCGGGAGGGCACACAATGAGCAGTTCTTC.

This clonotype has more than one count but fewer than ten. This chain joins TRBV3-1 and TRBJ2-5, with D perhaps matching TRBD2 (5 bases). The CDR3 has 14 residues. V was pared by 0 bases and J by 4 bases, with 9 bases between. The V gene's germline CDR1 is LGHDT and CDR2 YNNKEL (reference sequence). As DNA, the CDR3 is TGTGCCAGCAGCCAAGACAGCGGCCGAGAGACCCAGTACTTC. Translation: CASSQDSGRETQYF.

V gene TRBV10-3 combines with J gene TRBJ2-1; TRBD1 matches 12 bases. Germline CDR1 reads ENHRY; CDR2 reads SYGVKD. V shed 6 bases, J shed 10 bases, and the junction held 7 bases outside the gene matches. This CDR3 is built from 14 residues. CDR3 coding DNA: TGTGCCATCAGACCCGGGACAGGGGGCGAAGAGCAGTTCTTC. Translation: CAIRPGTGGEEQFF.

The chain is built from TRBV27 and TRBJ1-5, with D perhaps matching TRBD1 (5 bases). In germline, CDR1 is MNHEY, CDR2 SMNVEV (reference sequence). The CDR3 is 16 residues long. V lost 8 bases and J 0 bases, leaving 17 bases between the germline ends. The CDR3 nucleotides read TGTGCCAGCCGACCGGGACTTCTTTATAGCAATCAGCCCCAGCATTTT. It specifies CASRPGLLYSNQPQHF.

The chain joins TRBV12-3 or TRBV12-4 to TRBJ1-2; possible D gene TRBD1, 6 bases. The CDR3 is 14 residues long. V was cut by 5 bases and J by 5 bases, with 15 bases left in between. The CDR3 region is CASSMQGNDYGYTF. DNA for the CDR3: TGTGCCAGCAGTATGCAGGGGAATGATTATGGCTACACCTTC.

This sequence joins TRBV13 and TRBJ1-3; 7 bases fit TRBD1. This CDR3 contains 20 residues. CDR1 is PRHDT, CDR2 FYEKMQ, per germline (reference sequence). With V trimmed by 0 bases and J by 2 bases, 16 bases remained unmatched. CDR3 sequence: CASSLGNPQWGQKTGNTIYF. The CDR3 DNA reads as TGTGCCAGCAGCTTAGGAAATCCTCAGTGGGGACAGAAGACTGGAAACACCATATATTTT.

This chain uses TRBV19 with TRBJ2-1; a possible D gene is TRBD2 (6 bases). Germline V gene data show CDR1 as LNHDA and CDR2 as SQIVND (reference sequence). The ends were cut back, 3 bases at V and 0 bases at J, with 15 bases in the middle. The CDR3 loop spans 17 amino acids. The CDR3 protein is CASSILSRGSSYNEQFF. The CDR3 coding sequence is TGTGCCAGTAGTATTCTTTCCCGGGGGAGCTCCTACAATGAGCAGTTCTTC.

This clonotype was observed a few times. The genes are TRBV7-2 and TRBJ2-5; D not resolved. Germline-derived CDR1 and CDR2 are SGHTA and FQGNSA. V lost 2 bases and J lost 4, with 5 bases in between. This CDR3 comprises 12 residues. The DNA for the CDR3 is TGTGCCAGCAGCTTAAGGCGAGAGACCCAGTACTTC. Translating it yields CASSLRRETQYF.

This clonotype occurred a few times. The chain couples TRBV7-9 to TRBJ2-3; D gene ambiguous. Trimming removed 1 base at V and 2 bases at J, with 10 bases between. In germline, CDR1 is SEHNR, CDR2 FQNEAQ (reference sequence). CDR3 length: 15 amino acids. CDR3 loop: CASSLGSTLTDTQYF. CDR3 nucleotide sequence: TGTGCCAGCAGCTTAGGTTCGACGCTCACAGATACGCAGTATTTT.

This clonotype was found many times. V gene TRBV4-3 combines with J gene TRBJ1-1; no clear D. CDR1 and CDR2 from the germline V gene are LGHNA and YSLEER. The germline V and J ends were trimmed by 0 bases and 0 bases, with 8 bases remaining between them. The CDR3 is made up of 15 amino acids. The CDR3 nucleotides are TGCGCCAGCAGCCAAGAGGCAGCGATGAACACTGAAGCTTTCTTT. This codes for CASSQEAAMNTEAFF.

The rearrangement joins TRBV24-1 to TRBJ2-5; 10 nucleotides agree with TRBD2. The germline CDR1 and CDR2 sequences are KGHDR and SFDVKD. The CDR3 consists of 17 residues. V gave up 0 bases and J gave up 5 bases; unmatched junction bases: 8. CDR3 nucleotide sequence: TGTGCCACCAGTGATTTGCAGGAGCGGGGGGGCCTGGAGACCCAGTACTTC. Protein: CATSDLQERGGLETQYF.

The chain uses TRBV19 and TRBJ2-1, with 12 positions matching TRBD2. The CDR3 has 16 residues. The germline V gene encodes CDR1 LNHDA and CDR2 SQIVND (reference sequence). After removal of 3 bases from V and 9 bases from J, the junction contained 9 bases not matched to a gene. The DNA for the CDR3 is TGTGCCAGTAGTATTCTGACTAGCGGGGGTTTCGGTGAGCAGTTCTTC. Translation: CASSILTSGGFGEQFF.

This clonotype has just a few counts. The rearrangement links TRBV29-1 to TRBJ2-7; D is ambiguous. Germline V gives CDR1 SQVTM, CDR2 ANQGSEA. CDR3 size: 11 residues. V lost 4 bases and J 6 bases, leaving 10 bases between the germline ends. CDR3 in DNA: TGCAGCGTTGCGGCTGCTTCCGAGCAGTACTTC. Translated, it gives CSVAAASEQYF.

This clonotype has a count of ten or more. The chain has TRBV9 and TRBJ1-1, with TRBD1 identical over 8 bases. The V gene's germline CDR1 is SGDLS and CDR2 YYNGEE. Trimming at V came to 3 bases and at J to 4 bases, leaving 5 bases not matched to a gene. This CDR3 region has 14 residues. The CDR3 nucleotides are TGTGCCAGCAGCGAGACAGGGGCGGCCACTGAAGCTTTCTTT. As protein: CASSETGAATEAFF.

This clonotype has just a few counts. V and J are TRBV12-3 or TRBV12-4 and TRBJ2-1; 7 bases are shared with TRBD2. This CDR3 contains 17 residues. With 2 bases clipped from V and 6 bases from J, the junction kept 13 bases outside the gene matches. CDR3 nucleotide sequence: TGTGCCAGCAGTTTACCTAGCGGAGCCGGCATCTCCAATGAGCAGTTCTTC. Residues: CASSLPSGAGISNEQFF.